This T cell receptor beta chain was retrieved from a study of vaccination and CD4 T cells after COVID-19. Across the whole study: The convalescents, six males and four females, included two who were Hispanic.

V lost 3 bases and J lost 9, with 14 bases in between. CDR1 is DFQATT, CDR2 SNEGSKA, per germline (reference sequence). The CDR3 has 12 amino acids. This clonotype has just a few counts. Its matching antigen is unknown. The Oncomine TCR Beta short-read assay was what sequenced the DNA obtained from cultured CD4+ T cells. TCRdb independently ran MiXCR on the PCR reads; one entry per CDR3 protein. The table has more than 9,000 distinct CDR3 sequences, roughly 70% seen once. Treatment: roughly 11-day PBMC culture with coronavirus spike peptide pools or control peptides (ViraFEST assay). The receptor's source is a human donor who had recovered from COVID-19. Sequenced: CD4+ T cells from blood, cultured in vitro. V and J are TRBV20-1 and TRBJ1-1; D is possibly TRBD1 (5 bases). DNA for the CDR3: TGCAGTGCTAGTTACAAACAGGAGAAAGCTTTCTTT. Amino acids: CSASYKQEKAFF.